This TCR beta chain was retrieved from a study of cytomegalovirus exposure and HLA in healthy donors. This CDR3 has 15 amino acids. CDR1 SGHNT and CDR2 YYREEE come from the germline V gene (reference sequence). Trimming cost V 0 bases and J 1 base, with 9 bases left between them. Concerning this clone itself: As yet, its antigen is unknown.

This table comes from immunoSEQ multiplex PCR, and its TCRdb copy is limited to in-frame clones, with some not included. The sample has about 190,000 clones, around 88% seen once. Study results and limitations: Cytomegalovirus-associated TCR beta chains were listed, numbering under 200.

The sequencing input was PBMCs. The source is a woman aged 18 to 35 in good health and CMV-seronegative. J is TRBJ2-3 and V is TRBV5-4; no reliable D call. Here the CDR3 reads CASSLAGVRTDTQYF. In DNA, the CDR3 is TGTGCCAGCAGCTTGGCCGGTGTCCGCACAGATACGCAGTATTTT. Filled out from reference TRBV5-4 and TRBJ2-3, the complete variable domain reads ETGVTQSPTHLIKTRGQQVTLRCSSQSGHNTVSWYQQALGQGPQFIFQYYREEENGRGNFPPRFSGLQFPNYSSELNVNALELDDSALYLCASSLAGVRTDTQYFGPGTRLTVL.